The 16 T cell receptor beta chains below were found in one sample sequenced in a study of OX40 agonist ivuxolimab in advanced cancers. Sequencing used immunoSEQ multiplex PCR; TCRdb keeps in-frame clones, though not all of them. The sample holds 30,000 to 40,000 clones; approximately 89% are singletons and the top ten take roughly 28%. Sequenced here: CD4+ or CD8+ T cells sorted from blood, sampled in a trial of the OX40 agonist ivuxolimab. These receptors all come from an adult with an advanced solid tumor such as melanoma, head and neck, liver or kidney cancer.

The J gene is TRBJ2-5, the V gene TRBV18; D uncertain. The CDR3 runs to 14 residues. Germline V CDR1 and CDR2: KGHSH, LQKENI. Between the trimmed V and J ends, which lost 1 base and 1 base, there was a span of 7 bases. CDR3 bases: TGTGCCAGCTCACCACAGGGATCCCAAGAGACCCAGTACTTC. It translates to CASSPQGSQETQYF.

The chain joins TRBV9 to TRBJ1-2, with a tentative D call TRBD1 (5 bases). The CDR3 runs 15 residues. V shed 3 bases and J shed 6 bases, with 18 bases lying between them. Germline V gene lookup returns CDR1 SGDLS and CDR2 YYNGEE. CDR3 amino acids: CASSDQAGILDGYTF. In DNA form, the CDR3 reads TGTGCCAGCAGCGATCAGGCAGGGATCCTCGATGGCTACACCTTC.

The rearrangement joins TRBV11-2 to TRBJ2-2; 8 positions agree with TRBD1. CDR1 and CDR2 from the germline V gene are SGHAT and FQNNGV. V trimming: 0 bases; J trimming: 4 bases; junction bases outside the gene matches: 4. This CDR3 is built from 16 residues. CDR3 protein: CASSLEVQGVTGELFF. CDR3 sequence (DNA): TGTGCCAGCAGCTTAGAGGTACAGGGGGTCACCGGGGAGCTGTTTTTT.

This clone was seen more than once but under ten times. The CDR3 sequence is CASSLLGAGEQYF. DNA of the CDR3: TGTGCCAGCAGCTTACTCGGGGCTGGAGAGCAGTACTTC. This chain uses TRBV7-9 with TRBJ2-7, with D tentatively TRBD1 or TRBD2 (5 bases each). The CDR3 runs 13 residues. Trimming removed 2 bases at V and 7 bases at J, with 12 bases between. Germline assignment: CDR1 SEHNR and CDR2 FQNEAQ (reference sequence).

CDR3 in DNA: TGTGCCAGCAGCTTTCAAGCAGGGGTGCAGGGAAACACCATATATTTT. It translates to CASSFQAGVQGNTIYF. The chain combines TRBV7-9 with TRBJ1-3, with D perhaps matching TRBD1 (6 bases). This CDR3 has 16 residues. Trimming removed 3 bases at V and 4 bases at J, with 16 bases between. Germline CDR1 SEHNR, CDR2 FQNEAQ (reference sequence).

The rearrangement joins TRBV9 to TRBJ1-1; no definite D call. Trimming shortened V by 4 bases and J by 7 bases, and 20 bases separated the two germline ends. The CDR3 covers 15 residues. CDR1 and CDR2 from the germline V gene are SGDLS and YYNGEE. CDR3 residues: CASSPLTPPGNEAFF. The CDR3 region has the DNA TGTGCCAGCAGCCCGTTAACCCCCCCGGGTAATGAAGCTTTCTTT.

The chain links TRBV5-4 to TRBJ1-4; D call uncertain. The V gene's germline CDR1 is SGHNT and CDR2 YYREEE (reference sequence). The CDR3 runs 13 residues. Between the trimmed V and J ends, which lost 3 bases and 5 bases, there was a span of 8 bases. CDR3: CASSYSLNEKLFF. CDR3 DNA: TGTGCCAGCAGCTACTCACTGAATGAAAAACTGTTTTTT. The variable domain in full, with the rest retrieved from reference TRBV5-4 and TRBJ1-4, is ETGVTQSPTHLIKTRGQQVTLRCSSQSGHNTVSWYQQALGQGPQFIFQYYREEENGRGNFPPRFSGLQFPNYSSELNVNALELDDSALYLCASSYSLNEKLFFGSGTQLSVL.

This chain links TRBV19 with TRBJ2-1; D gene ambiguous. The CDR3 runs 17 residues. The germline V gene encodes CDR1 LNHDA and CDR2 SQIVND (reference sequence). V was clipped by 1 base and J by 0 bases, with 13 bases between them. The CDR3 protein is CASSIGWAARSYNEQFF. The CDR3 coding sequence is TGTGCCAGTAGTATAGGCTGGGCCGCCCGCTCCTACAATGAGCAGTTCTTC.

The V and J genes are TRBV11-3 and TRBJ2-7, with 8 bases that match TRBD1. The ends lost 1 base at V and 3 bases at J; junction bases unmatched: 5. The CDR3 is 15 amino acids. Germline V gene data show CDR1 as SGHNT and CDR2 as YENEEA. Here the CDR3 reads CASSLGTGPGYEQYF. The CDR3 DNA follows: TGTGCCAGCAGCTTAGGGACAGGGCCTGGCTACGAGCAGTACTTC.

V usage is TRBV13 and J usage is TRBJ1-1; D gene unclear. Germline assignment: CDR1 PRHDT and CDR2 FYEKMQ (reference sequence). CDR3 length: 14 amino acids. Trimming stripped 6 bases from V and 0 bases from J, with 11 bases between. CDR3 DNA: TGTGCCAGCAGACTGGGCAAGATGAACACTGAAGCTTTCTTT. Amino acids: CASRLGKMNTEAFF.

The chain uses TRBV27 and TRBJ1-1; D unresolved. V was pared by 4 bases and J by 1 base, with 7 bases between. Germline V gene sequence: CDR1 MNHEY, CDR2 SMNVEV (reference sequence). The CDR3 spans 13 residues. The chain's CDR3 is CASSSLGNTEAFF. The CDR3 DNA follows: TGTGCCAGCAGTTCGTTAGGGAACACTGAAGCTTTCTTT.

This rearrangement joins TRBV6-6 to TRBJ1-5; a weak D match, TRBD1 (5 bases). Per germline, CDR1 MNHNY and CDR2 SVGAGI (reference sequence). V lost 2 bases and J 3 bases, leaving 8 bases between the germline ends. There are 14 residues in the CDR3. The CDR3, as DNA: TGTGCCAGCAGTTACCAGGGCTACAATCAGCCCCAGCATTTT. Translation gives CASSYQGYNQPQHF.

This sequence joins TRBV4-2 and TRBJ2-7; D remains ambiguous. Germline V CDR1 and CDR2: LGHNA, YNFKEQ. This CDR3 contains 15 residues. With 3 bases removed from V and 2 bases from J, the gap between germline ends came to 14 bases. Here the CDR3 reads CASSQSFDGAYEQYF. CDR3 sequence (DNA): TGTGCCAGCAGCCAGTCTTTCGACGGAGCCTACGAGCAGTACTTC.

This chain uses TRBV7-6 with TRBJ2-7; no clear D. The CDR3 is 13 amino acids. V lost 5 bases to trimming and J lost 9 bases, with 17 bases between them. Germline lookup yields CDR1 SGHVS and CDR2 FNYEAQ. The CDR3 bases are TGTGCCAGCAGCCAATCATTGGGTAATTCGCAGTACTTC. This encodes CASSQSLGNSQYF.

In its sample, this clone was seen once. The chain carries TRBV9 and TRBJ2-1, with D perhaps matching TRBD2 (6 bases). The CDR3 loop spans 13 amino acids. Trimming cost V 4 bases and J 7 bases, with 12 bases left between them. The germline V gene has CDR1 SGDLS and CDR2 YYNGEE. The CDR3 DNA sequence: TGTGCCAGCAGCCTGACTAGTAGAAATGAGCAGTTCTTC. This gives the protein CASSLTSRNEQFF.

V gene TRBV11-2 combines with J gene TRBJ2-3; the D is unclear. This CDR3 comprises 14 residues. V was pared by 4 bases and J by 2 bases, with 10 bases between. Germline-derived CDR1 and CDR2 are SGHAT and FQNNGV. CDR3 sequence reads: CASSYRPLTDTQYF. Here the CDR3 DNA reads TGTGCCAGCAGCTATCGGCCCCTCACAGATACGCAGTATTTT.